Following are 18 T cell receptor beta chains from one sample sequenced in a study of blood T cell repertoires in COVID-19. The assay was immunoSEQ multiplex PCR, and TCRdb's table has in-frame clones only and misses some. The table lists 200,000 to 300,000 clones, 86% of them singletons. Sample: peripheral blood. Source of these receptors: a woman aged 80 or over with COVID-19, enrolled during active disease.

The chain has TRBV5-1 and TRBJ2-3; D ambiguous. The CDR3 is 14 amino acids. V gave up 0 bases and J gave up 2 bases, with 7 bases separating them. Germline loops: CDR1 SGHRS, CDR2 YFSETQ. The CDR3 spells CASSLGQITDTQYF. The CDR3 DNA follows: TGCGCCAGCAGCTTGGGTCAGATCACAGATACGCAGTATTTT.

The chain employs TRBV28 and TRBJ1-6; D ambiguous. The V and J ends lost 7 bases and 10 bases respectively, with 14 bases between them. The CDR3 is 13 amino acids. Germline lookup yields CDR1 MDHEN and CDR2 SYDVKM. The CDR3 here is CASISGSTSPLHF. The CDR3 nucleotides are TGTGCCAGCATTTCAGGCAGTACCTCACCCCTCCACTTT.

The V call is TRBV6-5, the J call TRBJ2-1; 8 positions match TRBD1. Germline V CDR1 and CDR2: MNHEY, SVGAGI. This CDR3 contains 16 residues. Trimming removed 0 bases from V and 7 bases from J; junction bases left unmatched: 8. This CDR3 is CASSYSGQGARNEQFF. Here the CDR3 DNA reads TGTGCCAGCAGTTACTCAGGGCAGGGGGCGCGAAATGAGCAGTTCTTC.

The chain uses TRBV30 and TRBJ1-3; 8 bases match TRBD1. The CDR3 length is 15 residues. J gave up 4 bases and V 1 base, and 6 bases lay outside the gene matches. Germline V gene lookup returns CDR1 GTSNPN and CDR2 SVGIG (reference sequence). This CDR3 reads CAWSAFRGPGNTIYF. The CDR3 nucleotides are TGTGCCTGGAGTGCCTTCAGGGGGCCGGGAAACACCATATATTTT.

The rearrangement uses TRBV5-1 and TRBJ1-5; D remains ambiguous. Germline V lookup: CDR1 SGHRS, CDR2 YFSETQ. The CDR3 is made up of 15 amino acids. V was clipped by 4 bases and J by 2 bases, with 13 bases between them. The DNA for the CDR3 is TGCGCCAGCAGCCCCGGCGGAATACGCAATCAGCCCCAGCATTTT. It translates to CASSPGGIRNQPQHF. The whole variable domain, remainder taken from reference TRBV5-1 and TRBJ1-5, is KAGVTQTPRYLIKTRGQQVTLSCSPISGHRSVSWYQQTPGQGLQFLFEYFSETQRNKGNFPGRFSGRQFSNSRSEMNVSTLELGDSALYLCASSPGGIRNQPQHFGDGTRLSIL.

The chain uses TRBV20-1 and TRBJ1-5, with D perhaps matching TRBD1 (6 bases). V was pared by 3 bases and J by 4 bases, with 16 bases between. The length of the CDR3 is 15 residues. Germline values: CDR1 DFQATT, CDR2 SNEGSKA (reference sequence). DNA for the CDR3: TGCAGTGCTAGTGCTTCTACAGGGAGAAATCAGCCCCAGCATTTT. It is translated as CSASASTGRNQPQHF.

J is TRBJ2-2 and V is TRBV27, with 10 bases identical to TRBD1. Per the germline V gene, CDR1 is MNHEY and CDR2 is SMNVEV (reference sequence). The CDR3 runs to 15 residues. Trimming cost V 5 bases and J 4 bases; bases outside gene matches: 4. The CDR3 here is CASSERDRGTGELFF. CDR3 bases: TGTGCCAGCAGTGAGAGGGACAGGGGCACCGGGGAGCTGTTTTTT.

The chain links TRBV10-3 to TRBJ1-2; D may be TRBD1 (6 bases). Germline CDR1 is ENHRY and CDR2 is SYGVKD. There are 15 residues in the CDR3. The germline V and J ends were trimmed by 0 bases and 4 bases, with 12 bases remaining between them. CDR3: CAISESGQGTYGYTF. In DNA form, the CDR3 reads TGTGCCATCAGTGAGTCGGGCCAGGGGACCTATGGCTACACCTTC.

J is TRBJ1-1 and V is TRBV5-1; the match to TRBD1 covers 7 bases. Germline CDR1 reads SGHRS; CDR2 reads YFSETQ. The ends lost 0 bases at V and 11 bases at J; junction bases unmatched: 10. There are 14 residues in the CDR3. CDR3: CASSLGQGVAAAFF. In nucleotides, the CDR3 is TGCGCCAGCAGCTTGGGACAGGGTGTGGCAGCGGCTTTCTTT.

Worth noting for this clone: With a much larger clone just one base away, this may be a read error. Since the CDR3 does not end with the conserved phenylalanine or tryptophan, this likely comes from a read error. The DNA is left out, because the CDR3 cannot be placed on it with certainty; the CDR3 is given as TCRdb lists it. V and J are TRBV12-2 and TRBJ1-2; no check of the table's D call, TRBD1, against the DNA was made. TRBV12-2 is shown as a pseudogene. The CDR3 spans 15 residues, counting both ends. The CDR3 sequence: CASRYGNRVNYGYTL.

The gene calls are TRBV7-9 and TRBJ1-2; 10 nucleotides line up with TRBD1. The germline V gene has CDR1 SEHNR and CDR2 FQNEAQ (reference sequence). J lost 7 bases, V lost 2 bases, and 7 bases had no gene match. The CDR3 is 15 amino acids. The CDR3 spells CASSLSGRTGGGYTF. In DNA form, the CDR3 reads TGTGCCAGCAGCTTAAGCGGCAGGACAGGGGGTGGCTACACCTTC.

This clone was recorded once. The gene calls are TRBV28 and TRBJ2-3, with no clear D. V dropped 7 bases and J dropped 2 bases, with 10 bases sitting between them. Germline V gene lookup returns CDR1 MDHEN and CDR2 SYDVKM. The CDR3 is 13 residues long. As DNA, the CDR3 is TGTGCCAGCACCGTCGACTTCACAGATACGCAGTATTTT. Protein: CASTVDFTDTQYF.

The rearrangement uses TRBV18 and TRBJ1-2; TRBD1 agrees at 7 bases. Germline values: CDR1 KGHSH, CDR2 LQKENI. The CDR3 loop spans 14 amino acids. V trimming: 2 bases; J trimming: 4 bases; junction bases outside the gene matches: 4. CDR3 amino acids: CASSPMTGTYGYTF. In nucleotides, the CDR3 is TGTGCCAGCTCACCAATGACAGGGACCTATGGCTACACCTTC. The full variable domain, completed using reference TRBV18 and TRBJ1-2, is NAGVMQNPRHLVRRRGQEARLRCSPMKGHSHVYWYRQLPEEGLKFMVYLQKENIIDESGMPKERFSAEFPKEGPSILRIQQVVRGDSAAYFCASSPMTGTYGYTFGSGTRLTVV.

The J gene is TRBJ1-1, the V gene TRBV30; 7 bases map to TRBD1. V dropped 8 bases and J dropped 2; count of bases not matched to a gene: 17. CDR1 is GTSNPN, CDR2 SVGIG, per germline (reference sequence). The CDR3 runs 16 residues. The CDR3 reads CARTNRQGVLNTEAFF. The CDR3 bases are TGTGCCCGCACAAATCGACAGGGAGTGTTAAACACTGAAGCTTTCTTT.

The J gene is TRBJ2-5, the V gene TRBV5-1, with TRBD2 as a possible D gene (5 bases). The CDR3 runs to 13 residues. Trimming stripped 5 bases from V and 5 bases from J, with 13 bases between. Germline CDR1 reads SGHRS; CDR2 reads YFSETQ. Here the CDR3 DNA reads TGCGCCAGCAGTCCCGGAGGTTGGGAGACCCAGTACTTC. Residues: CASSPGGWETQYF. The full variable domain, rest sourced from reference TRBV5-1 and TRBJ2-5, is KAGVTQTPRYLIKTRGQQVTLSCSPISGHRSVSWYQQTPGQGLQFLFEYFSETQRNKGNFPGRFSGRQFSNSRSEMNVSTLELGDSALYLCASSPGGWETQYFGPGTRLLVL.

V gene TRBV4-2 combines with J gene TRBJ2-5; 12 bases align to TRBD2. The germline gives CDR1 LGHNA, CDR2 YNFKEQ. The CDR3 totals 17 residues. V was clipped by 0 bases and J by 5 bases; unmatched bases: 7. The CDR3 region has the DNA TGTGCCAGCAGCCAAGAACCTAGCGGGGGGGCAGGGGAGACCCAGTACTTC. This codes for CASSQEPSGGAGETQYF.

The V gene is TRBV18, the J gene TRBJ1-3; D is possibly TRBD1 (5 bases). Deletions cut 3 bases from V and 3 bases from J, with 9 bases between. The CDR3 is 14 residues long. Germline V gene data show CDR1 as KGHSH and CDR2 as LQKENI. CDR3 loop: CASSPGGVGNTIYF. The CDR3 DNA follows: TGTGCCAGCTCACCCGGGGGAGTTGGAAACACCATATATTTT.

This chain joins TRBV29-1 and TRBJ1-2, with TRBD1 matching over 9 bases. Germline-derived CDR1 and CDR2 are SQVTM and ANQGSEA. The CDR3 loop spans 14 amino acids. V trimming: 6 bases; J trimming: 4 bases; junction bases outside the gene matches: 9. This chain's CDR3 is CSVLTGQGAYGYTF. The CDR3 nucleotides are TGCAGCGTCCTGACGGGACAGGGTGCCTATGGCTACACCTTC.